The 19 T cell receptor beta chains in this list originate from one sample, sequenced in a study of CD8 T cells in Susac syndrome. It was with random hexamers that roughly 0.45 to 1 ug RNA was reverse transcribed. TCRdb independently ran MiXCR on the immunoSEQ multiplex PCR reads; one entry per CDR3 protein. The data hold a few hundred thousand distinct CDR3 sequences, with about 95% observed a single time. The specimen sequenced was CD4+ T cells from PBMCs. These receptors were taken from a human donor with multiple sclerosis.

The CDR3 is CASSLSSAGPYEQYF. Written as DNA, the CDR3 is TGTGCCAGCAGTTTATCGTCGGCAGGGCCCTACGAGCAGTACTTC. V and J are TRBV27 and TRBJ2-7, with D possibly TRBD1 on 5 matching bases. The length of the CDR3 is 15 residues. Germline V gene lookup returns CDR1 MNHEY and CDR2 SMNVEV (reference sequence). The germline V and J ends were trimmed by 0 bases and 2 bases, with 11 bases remaining between them.

The genes are TRBV5-4 and TRBJ2-1; D not resolved. Germline values: CDR1 SGHNT, CDR2 YYREEE (reference sequence). This CDR3 has 14 amino acids. V gave up 0 bases and J gave up 10 bases, with 14 bases separating them. The chain's CDR3 is CASSLGGWAPEQFF. Here the CDR3 DNA reads TGTGCCAGCAGCTTGGGAGGTTGGGCCCCAGAGCAGTTCTTC.

The chain carries TRBV25-1 and TRBJ2-5, with D hard to call. The CDR3 extends over 12 amino acids. Germline CDR1 and CDR2: MGHDK and SYGVNS. Deletions cut 1 base from V and 2 bases from J, with 2 bases between. DNA for the CDR3: TGTGCCAGCAGTGAATCTCAAGAGACCCAGTACTTC. Its translation: CASSESQETQYF.

The CDR3 reads CASSERGGGAVQYF. DNA for the CDR3: TGTGCCAGCAGTGAACGTGGCGGGGGGGCGGTGCAGTACTTC. The rearrangement joins TRBV2 to TRBJ2-7, with TRBD2 matching 9 bases. V dropped 2 bases and J dropped 9; count of bases not matched to a gene: 8. Germline V gene sequence: CDR1 SNHLY, CDR2 FYNNEI. This CDR3 has 14 amino acids. Variable domain in full (rest from reference TRBV2 and TRBJ2-7): EPEVTQTPSHQVTQMGQEVILRCVPISNHLYFYWYRQILGQKVEFLVSFYNNEISEKSEIFDDQFSVERPDGSNFTLKIRSTKLEDSAMYFCASSERGGGAVQYFGPGTRLTVT.

The rearrangement joins TRBV29-1 to TRBJ2-5; 12 bases map to TRBD1. Per the germline V gene, CDR1 is SQVTM and CDR2 is ANQGSEA. The CDR3 is 15 amino acids. The ends lost 6 bases at V and 4 bases at J; junction bases unmatched: 9. CDR3 loop: CSVARDRGRRETQYF. The CDR3 bases are TGCAGCGTGGCCCGGGACAGGGGGCGGAGAGAGACCCAGTACTTC.

The rearrangement uses TRBV18 and TRBJ2-4, with TRBD2 as a possible D gene (6 bases). CDR1 and CDR2 from the germline V gene are KGHSH and LQKENI. V was cut by 3 bases and J by 8 bases, with 11 bases left in between. This CDR3 is 13 amino acids long. The CDR3 is CASSPGTGDIQYF. In nucleotides, the CDR3 is TGTGCCAGCTCACCCGGGACTGGGGACATTCAGTACTTC.

This chain uses TRBV2 with TRBJ1-2, with TRBD1 identical over 7 bases. From germline, CDR1 is SNHLY and CDR2 FYNNEI. Trimming at V came to 4 bases and at J to 1 base, leaving 9 bases not matched to a gene. The CDR3 has 16 residues. The CDR3 reads CASSASQGPINYGYTF. The CDR3, as DNA: TGTGCCAGCAGTGCCTCACAGGGGCCAATTAACTATGGCTACACCTTC.

The CDR3 protein is CSASSSELLYTF. Here the CDR3 DNA reads TGCAGTGCTAGTAGTTCAGAGCTACTCTACACCTTC. The chain is built from TRBV20-1 and TRBJ1-2; D not certain. The CDR3 is 12 amino acids. V lost 3 bases and J 10 bases, leaving 15 bases between the germline ends. Germline CDR1 and CDR2: DFQATT and SNEGSKA (reference sequence).

The chain carries TRBV7-8 and TRBJ2-5, with TRBD1 matching over 9 bases. This CDR3 has 15 residues. V was pared by 5 bases and J by 7 bases, with 11 bases of the junction left unmatched. Germline CDR1 reads SGHVS; CDR2 reads FQNEAQ. This chain's CDR3 is CASSTTTGGWGTQYF. In DNA, the CDR3 is TGTGCCAGCAGCACTACGACAGGGGGATGGGGGACCCAGTACTTC. The complete variable domain, with remaining parts taken from reference TRBV7-8 and TRBJ2-5, reads GAGVSQSPRYKVAKRGQDVALRCDPISGHVSLFWYQQALGQGPEFLTYFQNEAQLDKSGLPSDRFFAERPEGSVSTLKIQRTQQEDSAVYLCASSTTTGGWGTQYFGPGTRLLVL.

CDR3 DNA: TGTGCCAGCAGGGAGAGTGGCTACACCTTC. Translating gives CASRESGYTF. This chain uses TRBV28 with TRBJ1-2; D call uncertain. V was clipped by 6 bases and J by 7 bases, with 6 bases between them. This CDR3 comprises 10 residues. Germline V CDR1 and CDR2: MDHEN, SYDVKM.

The chain recombines TRBV15 with TRBJ2-3; 8 bases align to TRBD1. This CDR3 spans 16 amino acids. Germline V gene lookup returns CDR1 LNHNV and CDR2 YYDKDF (reference sequence). V was pared by 4 bases and J by 4 bases, with 10 bases of the junction left unmatched. CDR3 DNA: TGTGCCACCAGCACCGGACAGGGCCTCCTCCCAGATACGCAGTATTTT. Translated, it gives CATSTGQGLLPDTQYF.

The V call is TRBV7-9, the J call TRBJ2-7; TRBD2 matches at 9 bases. The trim removed 4 bases at V and 3 bases at J, leaving 16 bases unmatched. The CDR3 is made up of 18 amino acids. Germline loops: CDR1 SEHNR, CDR2 FQNEAQ (reference sequence). The CDR3 here is CASSSPRLAVGGSYEQYF. In nucleotides, the CDR3 is TGTGCCAGCAGCTCCCCTCGACTAGCGGTTGGGGGGAGCTACGAGCAGTACTTC.

The J gene is TRBJ2-1, the V gene TRBV4-1; 7 bases map to TRBD2. V lost 1 base, J lost 6 bases, and 15 bases stayed unmatched. This CDR3 comprises 18 residues. CDR1 is MGHRA, CDR2 YSYEKL, per germline. In DNA, the CDR3 is TGCGCCAGCAGCCAAGGCGGGACTACCCCTCGTAGGAGCAATGAGCAGTTCTTC. Residues: CASSQGGTTPRRSNEQFF.

The chain combines TRBV30 with TRBJ2-1, with TRBD2 identical over 15 bases. Germline V gene data show CDR1 as GTSNPN and CDR2 as SVGIG (reference sequence). This CDR3 spans 15 amino acids. The CDR3 spells CACSRTSGGDNEQFF. The CDR3 DNA reads as TGTGCTTGCAGTCGGACTAGCGGGGGGGACAATGAGCAGTTCTTC.

The chain is built from TRBV11-3 and TRBJ2-1, with 9 positions matching TRBD2. V gave up 11 bases and J gave up 8 bases; unmatched junction bases: 13. The germline gives CDR1 SGHNT, CDR2 YENEEA. The CDR3 loop spans 14 amino acids. The CDR3 is CASSRGSGSDEQFF. DNA of the CDR3: TGTGCCTCCTCAAGGGGTAGCGGGAGTGATGAGCAGTTCTTC.

The chain carries TRBV15 and TRBJ1-5, with 10 bases matching TRBD1. CDR1 is LNHNV, CDR2 YYDKDF, per germline (reference sequence). The V segment lost 1 base and the J segment 6 bases; nucleotides outside the gene matches: 9. The CDR3 totals 17 residues. The CDR3 loop reads CATSRGGGQGLGQPQHF. DNA of the CDR3: TGTGCCACCAGCAGAGGGGGGGGACAGGGGCTTGGTCAGCCCCAGCATTTT. The full variable domain, completed using reference TRBV15 and TRBJ1-5, is DAMVIQNPRYQVTQFGKPVTLSCSQTLNHNVMYWYQQKSSQAPKLLFHYYDKDFNNEADTPDNFQSRRPNTSFCFLDIRSPGLGDTAMYLCATSRGGGQGLGQPQHFGDGTRLSIL.

The gene calls are TRBV7-8 and TRBJ2-5; 9 bases line up with TRBD2. CDR1 and CDR2 from the germline V gene are SGHVS and FQNEAQ. V dropped 5 bases and J dropped 4; count of bases not matched to a gene: 8. The CDR3 runs to 15 residues. The CDR3 coding sequence is TGTGCCAGCAGCCCCGGACTAGCGCTGGGAGAGACCCAGTACTTC. This codes for CASSPGLALGETQYF. Full variable domain (remainder filled in from reference TRBV7-8 and TRBJ2-5): GAGVSQSPRYKVAKRGQDVALRCDPISGHVSLFWYQQALGQGPEFLTYFQNEAQLDKSGLPSDRFFAERPEGSVSTLKIQRTQQEDSAVYLCASSPGLALGETQYFGPGTRLLVL.

The chain has TRBV25-1 and TRBJ1-2, with a possible D match to TRBD1 (5 bases). This CDR3 contains 12 residues. Between the trimmed V and J ends, which lost 4 bases and 7 bases, there was a span of 10 bases. The germline V gene encodes CDR1 MGHDK and CDR2 SYGVNS. CDR3 protein: CASSAREIGYTF. The CDR3 nucleotides are TGTGCCAGCAGTGCCAGGGAAATTGGCTACACCTTC.

This clonotype occurred once. The gene calls are TRBV29-1 and TRBJ1-2; 8 nucleotides match TRBD1. The V gene end was trimmed by 5 bases and the J gene end by 3 bases; junction bases not matched to a gene: 8. The CDR3 spans 14 residues. Germline-derived CDR1 and CDR2 are SQVTM and ANQGSEA. The CDR3 region is CSVKGTGSDYGYTF. As DNA, the CDR3 is TGCAGCGTTAAAGGGACAGGTTCTGACTATGGCTACACCTTC.